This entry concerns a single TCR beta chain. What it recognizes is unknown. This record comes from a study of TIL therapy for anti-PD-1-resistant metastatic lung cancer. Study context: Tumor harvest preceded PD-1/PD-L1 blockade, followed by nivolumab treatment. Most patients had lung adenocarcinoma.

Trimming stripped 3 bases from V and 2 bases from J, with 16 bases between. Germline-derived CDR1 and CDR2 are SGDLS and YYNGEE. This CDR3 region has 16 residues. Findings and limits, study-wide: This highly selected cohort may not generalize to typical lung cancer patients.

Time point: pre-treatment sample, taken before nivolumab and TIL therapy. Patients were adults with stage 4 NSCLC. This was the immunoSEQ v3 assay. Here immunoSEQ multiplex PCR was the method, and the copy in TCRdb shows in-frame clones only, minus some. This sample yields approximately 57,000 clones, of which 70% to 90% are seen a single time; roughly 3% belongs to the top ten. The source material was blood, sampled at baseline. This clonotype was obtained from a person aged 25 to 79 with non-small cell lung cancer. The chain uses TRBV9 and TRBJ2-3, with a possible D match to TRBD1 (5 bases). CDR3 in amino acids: CASSETGTPITDTQYF. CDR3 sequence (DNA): TGTGCCAGCAGCGAAACAGGAACCCCCATCACAGATACGCAGTATTTT.